The subject of this entry is one TCR beta chain. Preparation of the TCRbeta library used unique molecular identifiers. TCRdb re-derived calls from the PCR reads in MiXCR, one entry per CDR3 protein. The sample lists roughly 300,000 distinct CDR3 sequences; 10% were seen once. This entry is derived from a study of T-cell reconstitution after alpha-beta-depleted transplantation in children. Germline loops: CDR1 DFQATT, CDR2 SNEGSKA (reference sequence). Trimming cost V 2 bases and J 3 bases; bases outside gene matches: 6. This CDR3 is 14 amino acids long. This chain uses TRBV20-1 with TRBJ1-1; 7 bases are a match to TRBD1. The starting material was PBMCs from the stem cell graft donor, obtained from the stem cell graft. The sequence came from a human donor who donated a stem cell graft to a child with acute lymphoblastic leukemia. CDR3 protein: CSARTSTGDTEAFF. For the CDR3, the DNA is TGCAGTGCTAGAACTTCTACAGGGGACACTGAAGCTTTCTTT.